Following are 7 T cell receptor beta chains from one sample sequenced in a study of beta chain features in type 1 diabetes. Every bit of the isolated RNA underwent reverse transcription, so sequencing read expressed TCRB transcripts. The method was immunoSEQ multiplex PCR; TCRdb's version includes in-frame clones alone and lacks a portion of them. The sample includes around 250,000 clones, roughly two thirds seen only once; the top ten take about 0.051%. Sequencing was carried out using naive CD4+ T cells from blood. The source is a young man in good health.

The chain employs TRBV10-3 and TRBJ2-7; 9 positions match TRBD2. Germline loops: CDR1 ENHRY, CDR2 SYGVKD. CDR3 length equals 14 residues. Germline trimming cut 6 bases from V and 4 bases from J; bases unmatched to any gene: 7. CDR3 protein: CAISNVAGAYEQYF. In DNA form, the CDR3 reads TGTGCCATCAGCAACGTAGCGGGAGCTTACGAGCAGTACTTC.

The genes are TRBV7-2 and TRBJ2-1, with D unresolved. The V gene's germline CDR1 is SGHTA and CDR2 FQGNSA. This CDR3 contains 14 residues. Trimming shortened V by 4 bases and J by 4 bases, and 11 bases separated the two germline ends. CDR3 amino acids: CASSSQTLYNEQFF. In nucleotides, the CDR3 is TGTGCCAGCAGCTCTCAAACTTTATACAATGAGCAGTTCTTC. The full variable domain, in which reference TRBV7-2 and TRBJ2-1 provide the parts outside the CDR3, is GAGVSQSPSNKVTEKGKDVELRCDPISGHTALYWYRQSLGQGLEFLIYFQGNSAPDKSGLPSDRFSAERTGGSVSTLTIQRTQQEDSAVYLCASSSQTLYNEQFFGPGTRLTVL.

The V call is TRBV30, the J call TRBJ1-3; TRBD1 matches 8 bases. The CDR3 contains 14 residues. V shed 3 bases and J 4 bases; nucleotides not matched to a gene: 5. Germline V lookup: CDR1 GTSNPN, CDR2 SVGIG (reference sequence). In nucleotides, the CDR3 is TGTGCCTGGAGGTACAGGGGGGGCGGAAACACCATATATTTT. Translated: CAWRYRGGGNTIYF.

The V gene is TRBV25-1, the J gene TRBJ1-1; 7 nucleotides align to TRBD1. This CDR3 is built from 14 residues. CDR1 and CDR2 (germline): MGHDK, SYGVNS. V lost 4 bases to trimming and J lost 2 bases; unmatched junction nucleotides: 4. In nucleotides, the CDR3 is TGTGCCAGCAGTGTGGACAGGCGAAACACTGAAGCTTTCTTT. Translated, it gives CASSVDRRNTEAFF.

In DNA form, the CDR3 reads TGCAGTGCTAGCCAGGACCTATCAAGATACTTC. This translates into CSASQDLSRYF. The chain joins TRBV20-1 to TRBJ2-5, with D unresolved. The CDR3 covers 11 residues. The V end was cut by 3 bases, the J end by 14 bases, with 16 bases between. Germline V gives CDR1 DFQATT, CDR2 SNEGSKA (reference sequence).

The gene calls are TRBV29-1 and TRBJ2-2, with D hard to call. The CDR3 covers 11 residues. V lost 5 bases to trimming and J lost 8 bases, with 9 bases between them. Germline V gene lookup returns CDR1 SQVTM and CDR2 ANQGSEA. The CDR3 nucleotides are TGCAGCGTTCTGTCCGGGGGGGAGCTGTTTTTT. Its translation: CSVLSGGELFF.

The chain uses TRBV9 and TRBJ2-5, with D perhaps given as TRBD1 or TRBD2 (5 bases each). CDR3 length: 16 amino acids. The germline V gene encodes CDR1 SGDLS and CDR2 YYNGEE. Trimming shortened V by 1 base and J by 4 bases, and 17 bases separated the two germline ends. The CDR3 here is CASSVSPRGDGETQYF. The CDR3 nucleotides are TGTGCCAGCAGCGTAAGCCCGAGGGGAGATGGAGAGACCCAGTACTTC.